A selection of T cell receptor beta chains follows, all from one sample in a study of early T cells in non-severe SARS-CoV-2 infection. TCRdb independently ran MiXCR on the 5' RACE reads; one entry per CDR3 protein. The profile shows approximately 73,000 distinct CDR3 sequences, roughly 13% of them singletons. Sequencing was performed on whole blood. The receptors were sampled from an adult who was a healthcare worker with PCR-confirmed SARS-CoV-2 infection or an uninfected control (not recorded which). Both conserved end residues are part of each CDR3. D genes are given only for firm matches. Clone size is stated in some rows and not others, as once, few, many or a class when expanded.

J gene | clone size | V gene | CDR3 length | D gene | CDR3 protein | CDR3 DNA
TRBJ2-1 | few | TRBV9 | 13 | - | CASSVAAYNEQFF | TGTGCCAGCAGCGTAGCTGCCTACAATGAGCAGTTCTTC
TRBJ2-1 | - | TRBV5-1 | 15 | TRBD1 | CASLIGTGGYNEQFF | TGCGCCAGTCTCATCGGGACAGGGGGCTATAATGAGCAGTTCTTC
TRBJ1-1 | few | TRBV7-6 | 13 | - | CASSPNRGAEAFF | TGTGCCAGCAGCCCAAATCGGGGGGCTGAAGCTTTCTTT
TRBJ1-1 | many | TRBV4-1 | 12 | - | CASSHSRGEAFF | TGCGCCAGCAGCCACTCACGGGGGGAAGCTTTCTTT
TRBJ2-1 | few | TRBV28 | 15 | - | CASSTQQGGYNEQFF | TGTGCCAGCAGTACTCAGCAGGGGGGGTACAATGAGCAGTTCTTC
TRBJ1-5 | many | TRBV30 | 18 | TRBD1 | CAWSVHLRTGFGGQPQHF | TGTGCCTGGAGTGTCCACCTTCGGACAGGGTTCGGGGGCCAGCCCCAGCATTTT
TRBJ2-7 | many | TRBV28 | 14 | - | CASSLSGEIHEQYF | TGTGCCAGCAGTTTATCGGGAGAGATCCACGAGCAGTACTTC
TRBJ2-1 | many | TRBV7-2 | 13 | - | CASSLRLEGRQFF | TGTGCCAGCAGCCTCCGACTAGAGGGACGGCAGTTCTTC
TRBJ1-2 | few | TRBV4-3 | 16 | - | CASSQGVGSPSYGYTF | TGCGCCAGCAGCCAAGGGGTCGGGAGCCCTTCGTATGGCTACACCTTC
TRBJ2-3 | many | TRBV20-1 | 13 | TRBD1 | CSAPTGGYDTQYF | TGCAGTGCCCCGACAGGGGGCTACGATACGCAGTATTTT
TRBJ2-7 | few | TRBV25-1 | 13 | - | CASSGRHFYEQYF | TGTGCCAGCAGTGGGAGACATTTCTACGAGCAGTACTTC